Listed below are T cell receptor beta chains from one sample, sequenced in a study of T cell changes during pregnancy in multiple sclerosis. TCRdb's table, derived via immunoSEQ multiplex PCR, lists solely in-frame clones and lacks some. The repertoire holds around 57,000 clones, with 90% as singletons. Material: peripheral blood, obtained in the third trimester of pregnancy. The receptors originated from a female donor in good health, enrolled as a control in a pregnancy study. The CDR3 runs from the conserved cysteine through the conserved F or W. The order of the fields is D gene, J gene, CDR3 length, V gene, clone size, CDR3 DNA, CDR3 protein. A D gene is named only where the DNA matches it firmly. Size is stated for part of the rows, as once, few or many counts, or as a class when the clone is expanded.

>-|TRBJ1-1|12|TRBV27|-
TGTGCCAGCAAGACAGCAGGCACTGAAGCTTTCTTT
CASKTAGTEAFF
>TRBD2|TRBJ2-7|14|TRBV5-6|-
TGTGCCAGCAGCCAGACTAGCGGGAGAGACGAGCAGTACTTC
CASSQTSGRDEQYF
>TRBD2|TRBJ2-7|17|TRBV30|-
TGTGCCTGGAGTGCCCCCATAGCGGGGAAAAGCTCCTACGAGCAGTACTTC
CAWSAPIAGKSSYEQYF
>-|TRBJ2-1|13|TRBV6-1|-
TGTGCCAGCAGTGAAGTTCACCAGCGGGAGCAGTTCTTC
CASSEVHQREQFF
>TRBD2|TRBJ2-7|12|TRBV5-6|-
TGTGCCAGCAGCTGGGCCAGCGGGGGGCAGTACTTC
CASSWASGGQYF
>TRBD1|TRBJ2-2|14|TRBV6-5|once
TGTGCCAGCATTCCTACGACAGGGTACAAGGAGCTGTTTTTT
CASIPTTGYKELFF
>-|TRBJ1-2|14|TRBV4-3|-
TGCGCCAGCAGCCAGGGTACAGGACCCTATGGCTACACCTTC
CASSQGTGPYGYTF
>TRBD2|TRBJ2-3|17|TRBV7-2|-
TGTGCCAGCAGCTCGGGACTAGCGGGAGGAAGCACAGATACGCAGTATTTT
CASSSGLAGGSTDTQYF
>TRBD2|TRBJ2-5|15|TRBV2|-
TGTGCCAGCAGCGTAGGTCTAGCGGGAAGGGAGACCCAGTACTTC
CASSVGLAGRETQYF
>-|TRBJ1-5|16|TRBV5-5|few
TGTGCCAGCAGCTTTGATGGAAGGGGTACCAATCAGCCCCAGCATTTT
CASSFDGRGTNQPQHF
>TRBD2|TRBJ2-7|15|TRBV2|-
TGTGCCAGCAGTGACCAAAGCGGGGGGGCGGTCGAGCAGTACTTC
CASSDQSGGAVEQYF
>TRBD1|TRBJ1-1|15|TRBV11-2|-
TGTGCCAGCAGCCTAACCCCCGACAGGGTGGAGGAAGCTTTCTTT
CASSLTPDRVEEAFF
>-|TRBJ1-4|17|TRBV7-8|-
TGTGCCAGCAGCTTAGGGGTAGGGACTGGGGTGGATGAAAAACTGTTTTTT
CASSLGVGTGVDEKLFF
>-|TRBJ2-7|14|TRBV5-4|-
TGTGCCAGCAGCCACGGGGACTCTCGCTACGAGCAGTACTTC
CASSHGDSRYEQYF
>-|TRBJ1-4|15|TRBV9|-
TGTGCCAGCAGCCTCCCGGGGGGGGGCTACGAAAAACTGTTTTTT
CASSLPGGGYEKLFF
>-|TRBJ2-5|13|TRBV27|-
TGTGCCAGCAGTCCAGGTCGTGGTGAGACCCAGTACTTC
CASSPGRGETQYF
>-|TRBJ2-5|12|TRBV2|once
TGTGCCAGCTACAGGGTCCAAGAGACCCAGTACTTC
CASYRVQETQYF
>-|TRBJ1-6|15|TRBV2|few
TGTGCCAGCAGTGAGGGAACAGGGATTGTGTCACCCCTCCACTTT
CASSEGTGIVSPLHF
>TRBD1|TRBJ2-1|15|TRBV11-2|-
TGTGCCAGCAGCTTAGGGGGTGACAGGGGGAATGAGCAGTTCTTC
CASSLGGDRGNEQFF
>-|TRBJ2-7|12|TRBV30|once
TGTGCCTGGCTCCGGGGAGGCTACGAGCAGTACTTC
CAWLRGGYEQYF
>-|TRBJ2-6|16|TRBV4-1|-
TGCGCCAGCAGCCAAGATGAGGGCGTGAGGGCCAACGTCCTGACTTTC
CASSQDEGVRANVLTF
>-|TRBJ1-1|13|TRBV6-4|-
TGTGCCAGCAGTGAACAGTCGAACACTGAAGCTTTCTTT
CASSEQSNTEAFF
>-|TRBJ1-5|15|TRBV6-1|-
TGTGCCAGCCACGCGCTCGGAGGGGCTGGACAGCCCCAGCATTTT
CASHALGGAGQPQHF
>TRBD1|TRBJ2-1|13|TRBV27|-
TGTGCCAGCAGTTACGACAGGGGATACGAGCAGTTCTTC
CASSYDRGYEQFF
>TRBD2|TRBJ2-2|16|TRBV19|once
TGTGCCAGTAGTACGGGGCTAGCGGGAGACGGCGGGGAGCTGTTTTTT
CASSTGLAGDGGELFF
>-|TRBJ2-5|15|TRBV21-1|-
TGTGCCAGCAGCAAAGAGGGGCCCCTCCAAGAGACCCAGTACTTC
CASSKEGPLQETQYF
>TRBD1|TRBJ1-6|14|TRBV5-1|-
TGCGCCAGCAGCTTGGGACAGGGAGATTCACCCCTCCACTTT
CASSLGQGDSPLHF
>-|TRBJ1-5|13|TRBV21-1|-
TGTGCCGCTAATCAGGGGGGAGGACAGCCCCAGCATTTT
CAANQGGGQPQHF
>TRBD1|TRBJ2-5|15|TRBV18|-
TGTGCCAGCTCACAGGAGACAGGGGATATTCAGACCCAGTACTTC
CASSQETGDIQTQYF